Here is one TCR beta chain with its context. Profiled with immunoSEQ multiplex PCR; TCRdb holds only in-frame clones, not every one. The repertoire holds over 12,000 clones, with approximately 80% as singletons. The record originates from a study of T cells in tumors after PD-1 blockade. Study in general: Daily vismodegib 150 mg continued in a subset of anti-PD-1-treated patients.

The CDR3 has 15 residues. V was cut by 6 bases and J by 0 bases, with 9 bases left in between. CDR1 is SGHTA and CDR2 is FQGTGA in the germline V gene. Genomic DNA template from tumor biopsies or peripheral blood, 616 ng to 6,004 ng input. The TCR sequence derives from a human donor with basal cell carcinoma. Source: PBMCs, taken after anti-PD-1 treatment. The chain uses TRBV7-3 and TRBJ2-6; D gene uncertain. The CDR3 DNA is TGTGCCAGCAGTCCCCAGCGCTCTGGGGCCAACGTCCTGACTTTC. This translates into CASSPQRSGANVLTF.